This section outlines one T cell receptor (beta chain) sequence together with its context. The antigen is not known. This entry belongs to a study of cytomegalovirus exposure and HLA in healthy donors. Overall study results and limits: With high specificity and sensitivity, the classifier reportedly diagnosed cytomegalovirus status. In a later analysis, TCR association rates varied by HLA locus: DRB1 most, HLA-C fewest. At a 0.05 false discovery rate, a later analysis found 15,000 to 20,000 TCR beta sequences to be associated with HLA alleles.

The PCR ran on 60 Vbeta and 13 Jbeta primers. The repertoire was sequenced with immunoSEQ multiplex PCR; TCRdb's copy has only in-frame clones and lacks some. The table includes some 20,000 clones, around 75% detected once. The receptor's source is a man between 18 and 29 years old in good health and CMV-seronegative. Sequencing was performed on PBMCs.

The CDR3 region is CASSPTGVLGGYTF. The CDR3 nucleotides read TGTGCCAGCAGCCCCACAGGGGTTTTAGGTGGCTACACCTTC. The chain recombines TRBV5-6 with TRBJ1-2; the match to TRBD1 covers 7 bases. V was pared by 4 bases and J by 7 bases, with 10 bases of the junction left unmatched. The CDR3 runs 14 residues. Germline CDR1 and CDR2: SGHDT and YYEEEE.